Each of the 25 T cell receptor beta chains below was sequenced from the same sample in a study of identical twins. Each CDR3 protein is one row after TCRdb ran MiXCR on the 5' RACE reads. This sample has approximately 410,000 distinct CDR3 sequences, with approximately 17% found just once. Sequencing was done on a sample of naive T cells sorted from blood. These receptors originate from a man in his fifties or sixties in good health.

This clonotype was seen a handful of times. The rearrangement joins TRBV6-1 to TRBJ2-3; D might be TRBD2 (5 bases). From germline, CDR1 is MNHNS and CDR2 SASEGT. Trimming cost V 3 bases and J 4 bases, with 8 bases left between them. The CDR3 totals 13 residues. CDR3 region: CASSDPGSDTQYF. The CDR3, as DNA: TGTGCCAGCAGTGACCCGGGGTCAGATACGCAGTATTTT.

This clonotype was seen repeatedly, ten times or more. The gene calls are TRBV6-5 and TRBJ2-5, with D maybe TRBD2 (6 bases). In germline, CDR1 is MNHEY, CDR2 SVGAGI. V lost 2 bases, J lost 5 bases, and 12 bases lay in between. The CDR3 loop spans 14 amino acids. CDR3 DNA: TGTGCCAGCAGTTACCGACTAGGTTTGGAGACCCAGTACTTC. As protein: CASSYRLGLETQYF.

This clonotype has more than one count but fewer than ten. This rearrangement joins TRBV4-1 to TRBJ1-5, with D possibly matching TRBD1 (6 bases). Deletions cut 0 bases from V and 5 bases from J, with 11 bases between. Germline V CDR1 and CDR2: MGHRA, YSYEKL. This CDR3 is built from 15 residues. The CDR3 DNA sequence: TGCGCCAGCAGCCAAGACGAGGGGGGCTATCAGCCCCAGCATTTT. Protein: CASSQDEGGYQPQHF.

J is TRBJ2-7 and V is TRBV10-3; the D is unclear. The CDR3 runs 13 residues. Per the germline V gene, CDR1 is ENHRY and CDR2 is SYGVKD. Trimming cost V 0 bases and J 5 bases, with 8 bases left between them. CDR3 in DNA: TGTGCCATCAGTGAGTCTGAAGGAGACGAGCAGTACTTC. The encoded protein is CAISESEGDEQYF.

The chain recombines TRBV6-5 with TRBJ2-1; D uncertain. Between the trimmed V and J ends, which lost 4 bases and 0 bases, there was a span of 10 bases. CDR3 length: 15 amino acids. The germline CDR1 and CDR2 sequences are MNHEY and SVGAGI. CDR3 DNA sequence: TGTGCCAGCAGTTCATACATCCTCTCCTACAATGAGCAGTTCTTC. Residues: CASSSYILSYNEQFF.

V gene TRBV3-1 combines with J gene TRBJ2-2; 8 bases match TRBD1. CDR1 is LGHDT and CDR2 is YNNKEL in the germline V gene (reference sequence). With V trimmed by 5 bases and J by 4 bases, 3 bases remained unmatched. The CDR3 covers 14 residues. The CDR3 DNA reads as TGTGCCAGCAGCACGGGACAGGTCACCGGGGAGCTGTTTTTT. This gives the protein CASSTGQVTGELFF.

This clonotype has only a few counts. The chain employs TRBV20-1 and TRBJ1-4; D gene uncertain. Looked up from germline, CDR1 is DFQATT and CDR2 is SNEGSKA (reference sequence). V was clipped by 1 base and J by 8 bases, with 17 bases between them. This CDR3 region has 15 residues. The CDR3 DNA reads TGCAGTGCTAGAGTGCCCCGGTTCAGGAAGGAAAAACTGTTTTTT. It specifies CSARVPRFRKEKLFF.

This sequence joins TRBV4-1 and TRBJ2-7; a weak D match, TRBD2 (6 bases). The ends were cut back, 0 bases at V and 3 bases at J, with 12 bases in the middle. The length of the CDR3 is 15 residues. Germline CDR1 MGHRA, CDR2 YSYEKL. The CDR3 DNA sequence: TGCGCCAGCAGCCAAGATGAGGGAGGTGGCTACGAGCAGTACTTC. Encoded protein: CASSQDEGGGYEQYF.

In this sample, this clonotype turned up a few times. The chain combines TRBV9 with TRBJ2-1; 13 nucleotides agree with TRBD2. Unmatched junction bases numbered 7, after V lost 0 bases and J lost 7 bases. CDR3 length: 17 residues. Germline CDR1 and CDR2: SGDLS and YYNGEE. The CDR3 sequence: CASSVVGGTSGKNEQFF. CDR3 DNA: TGTGCCAGCAGCGTAGTGGGTGGGACTAGCGGGAAGAATGAGCAGTTCTTC.

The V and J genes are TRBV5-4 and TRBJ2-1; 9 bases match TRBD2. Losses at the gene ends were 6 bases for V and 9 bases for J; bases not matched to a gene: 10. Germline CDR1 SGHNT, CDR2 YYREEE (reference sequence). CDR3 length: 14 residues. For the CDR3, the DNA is TGTGCCAGCAAGGTCGCTAGCGGGATAAGTGAGCAGTTCTTC. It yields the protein CASKVASGISEQFF.

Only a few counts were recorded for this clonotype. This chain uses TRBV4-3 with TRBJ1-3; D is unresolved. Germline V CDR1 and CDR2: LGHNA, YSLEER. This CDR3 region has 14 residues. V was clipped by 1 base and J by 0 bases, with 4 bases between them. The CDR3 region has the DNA TGCGCCAGCAGCCAAGTGTTCTCTGGAAACACCATATATTTT. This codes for CASSQVFSGNTIYF.

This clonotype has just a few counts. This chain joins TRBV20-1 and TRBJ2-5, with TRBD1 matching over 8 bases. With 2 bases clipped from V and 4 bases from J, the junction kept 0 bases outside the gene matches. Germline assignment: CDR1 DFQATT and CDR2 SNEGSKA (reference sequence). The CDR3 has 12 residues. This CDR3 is CSARTGGETQYF. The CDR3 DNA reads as TGCAGTGCTAGAACAGGGGGAGAGACCCAGTACTTC.

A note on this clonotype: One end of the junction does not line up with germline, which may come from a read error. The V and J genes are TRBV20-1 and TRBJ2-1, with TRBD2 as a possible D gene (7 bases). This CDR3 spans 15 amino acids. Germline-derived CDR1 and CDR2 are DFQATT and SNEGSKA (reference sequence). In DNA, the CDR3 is TGCAGTGCGAGAGGCGGGGGCCTAACCTACAATGAGCAGTTCTTC. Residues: CSARGGGLTYNEQFF.

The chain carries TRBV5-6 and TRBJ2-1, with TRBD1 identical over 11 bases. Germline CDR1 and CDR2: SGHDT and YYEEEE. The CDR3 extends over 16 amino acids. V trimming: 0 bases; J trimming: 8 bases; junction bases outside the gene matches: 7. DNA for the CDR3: TGTGCCAGCAGCTTGGCCCCGGGACAGGGGGACGATGAGCAGTTCTTC. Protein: CASSLAPGQGDDEQFF.

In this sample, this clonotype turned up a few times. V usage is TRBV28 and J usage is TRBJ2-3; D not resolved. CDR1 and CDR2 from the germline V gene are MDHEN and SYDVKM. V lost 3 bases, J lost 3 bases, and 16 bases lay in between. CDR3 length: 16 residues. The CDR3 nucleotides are TGTGCCAGCAGTTTCCCCAACTCGGAAGGGACAGATACGCAGTATTTT. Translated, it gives CASSFPNSEGTDTQYF.

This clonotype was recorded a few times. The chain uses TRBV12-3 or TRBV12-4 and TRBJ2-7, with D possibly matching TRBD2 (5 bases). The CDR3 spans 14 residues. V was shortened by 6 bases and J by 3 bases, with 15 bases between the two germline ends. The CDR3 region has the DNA TGTGCCAGCAGCCTTGGGAGAAACCACTACGAGCAGTACTTC. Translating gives CASSLGRNHYEQYF.

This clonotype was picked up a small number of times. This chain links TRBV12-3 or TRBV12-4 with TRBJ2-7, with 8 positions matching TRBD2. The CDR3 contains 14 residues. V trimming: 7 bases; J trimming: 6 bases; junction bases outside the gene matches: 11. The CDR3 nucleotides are TGTGCCAGCACCGACGGCCTAGCGGGCCTCGAGCAGTACTTC. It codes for CASTDGLAGLEQYF.

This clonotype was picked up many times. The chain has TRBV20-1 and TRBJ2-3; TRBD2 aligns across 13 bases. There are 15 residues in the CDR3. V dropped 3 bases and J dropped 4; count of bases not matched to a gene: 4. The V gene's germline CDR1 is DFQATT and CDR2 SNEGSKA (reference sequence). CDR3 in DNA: TGCAGTGCTAGCGTGGGACTAGCGGGACCAGATACGCAGTATTTT. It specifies CSASVGLAGPDTQYF.

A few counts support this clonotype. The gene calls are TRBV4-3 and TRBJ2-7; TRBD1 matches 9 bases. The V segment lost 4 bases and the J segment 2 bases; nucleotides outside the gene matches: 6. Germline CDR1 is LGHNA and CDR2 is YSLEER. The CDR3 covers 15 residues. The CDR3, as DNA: TGCGCCAGCAGCCGGGGACAGGGCGGGCCCTACGAGCAGTACTTC. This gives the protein CASSRGQGGPYEQYF.

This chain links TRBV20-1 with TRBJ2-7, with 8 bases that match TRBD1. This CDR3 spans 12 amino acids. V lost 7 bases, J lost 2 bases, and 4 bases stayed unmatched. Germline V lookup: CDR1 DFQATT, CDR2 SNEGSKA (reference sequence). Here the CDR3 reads CSVSGGPYEQYF. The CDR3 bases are TGCAGTGTTTCAGGGGGCCCCTACGAGCAGTACTTC.

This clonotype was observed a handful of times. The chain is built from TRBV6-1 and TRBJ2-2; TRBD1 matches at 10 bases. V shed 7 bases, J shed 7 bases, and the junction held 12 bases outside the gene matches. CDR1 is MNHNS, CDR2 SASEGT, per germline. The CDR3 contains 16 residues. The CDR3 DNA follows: TGTGCCAGCAACAAGCCCGGGACAGGGGTCGGCGGGGAGCTGTTTTTT. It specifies CASNKPGTGVGGELFF.

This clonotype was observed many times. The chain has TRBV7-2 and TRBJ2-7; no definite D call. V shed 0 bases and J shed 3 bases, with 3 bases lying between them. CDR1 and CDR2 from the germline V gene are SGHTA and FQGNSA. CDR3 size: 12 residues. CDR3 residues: CASSLAVYEQYF. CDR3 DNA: TGTGCCAGCAGCTTAGCGGTCTACGAGCAGTACTTC.

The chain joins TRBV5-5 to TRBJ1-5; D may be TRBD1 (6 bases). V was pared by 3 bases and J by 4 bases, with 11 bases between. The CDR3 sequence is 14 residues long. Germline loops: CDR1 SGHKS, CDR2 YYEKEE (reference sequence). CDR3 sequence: CASSWGQVNQPQHF. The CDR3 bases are TGTGCCAGCAGCTGGGGACAAGTTAATCAGCCCCAGCATTTT.

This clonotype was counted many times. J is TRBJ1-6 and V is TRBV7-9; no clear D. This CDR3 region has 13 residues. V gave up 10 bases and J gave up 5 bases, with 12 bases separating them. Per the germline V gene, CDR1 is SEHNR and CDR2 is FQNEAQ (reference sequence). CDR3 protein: CATTDGHNSPLHF. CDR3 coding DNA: TGTGCCACGACCGACGGGCATAATTCACCCCTCCACTTT.

The CDR3 here is CSVGKRRGYEQYF. The CDR3 DNA follows: TGCAGCGTTGGGAAACGACGGGGCTACGAGCAGTACTTC. The V and J genes are TRBV29-1 and TRBJ2-7; D may be TRBD2 (5 bases). The ends were cut back, 4 bases at V and 3 bases at J, with 13 bases in the middle. The germline gives CDR1 SQVTM, CDR2 ANQGSEA. CDR3 length: 13 amino acids.